This T cell receptor (beta chain) originates from a study of blood T cell repertoires in COVID-19. CDR1 SGHRS and CDR2 YFSETQ come from the germline V gene. The CDR3 extends over 16 amino acids. J lost 5 bases, V lost 0 bases, and 3 bases had no gene match. Some clones are missing from TCRdb's copy, which holds only in-frame ones; the method was immunoSEQ multiplex PCR. The data contain approximately 280,000 clones, approximately 82% of them singletons. It was within 2 weeks before study entry that exposed participants met a COVID-19 case. The sequence was collected from a man aged 40-50 years who had been exposed to COVID-19. The chain couples TRBV5-1 to TRBJ2-1; 12 nucleotides align to TRBD2. Input material: PBMCs or T cells enriched from blood (not recorded which). This CDR3 reads CASSLGSSGRDNEQFF. In DNA form, the CDR3 reads TGCGCCAGCAGCTTGGGATCTAGCGGGAGGGACAATGAGCAGTTCTTC.